This TCR beta chain derives from a study of blood T cells in healthy people across ages. Turning to this clonotype: The antigen is not known.

Through a sample-barcoded 5' primer and a J-beta primer mix, a second PCR was run for roughly 6 to 12 cycles. Via MiXCR, TCRdb re-called the 5' RACE reads, giving one row per CDR3 protein. The repertoire holds 1.8 million or so distinct CDR3 sequences, with about two fifths as singletons. Study outcomes and limitations: Across the age range, TCR beta diversity per million T cells fell in a roughly linear way.

This receptor was obtained from a human donor in good health. The sequencing input was blood.

CDR3 residues: CASGPDRAEAFF. In DNA form, the CDR3 reads TGTGCCAGCGGACCTGACAGGGCTGAAGCTTTCTTT. V is TRBV12-3 or TRBV12-4 and J is TRBJ1-1, with 7 nucleotides matching TRBD1. The CDR3 totals 12 residues. The junction had 6 bases not matched to a gene; V was cut back by 8 bases and J by 6 bases.